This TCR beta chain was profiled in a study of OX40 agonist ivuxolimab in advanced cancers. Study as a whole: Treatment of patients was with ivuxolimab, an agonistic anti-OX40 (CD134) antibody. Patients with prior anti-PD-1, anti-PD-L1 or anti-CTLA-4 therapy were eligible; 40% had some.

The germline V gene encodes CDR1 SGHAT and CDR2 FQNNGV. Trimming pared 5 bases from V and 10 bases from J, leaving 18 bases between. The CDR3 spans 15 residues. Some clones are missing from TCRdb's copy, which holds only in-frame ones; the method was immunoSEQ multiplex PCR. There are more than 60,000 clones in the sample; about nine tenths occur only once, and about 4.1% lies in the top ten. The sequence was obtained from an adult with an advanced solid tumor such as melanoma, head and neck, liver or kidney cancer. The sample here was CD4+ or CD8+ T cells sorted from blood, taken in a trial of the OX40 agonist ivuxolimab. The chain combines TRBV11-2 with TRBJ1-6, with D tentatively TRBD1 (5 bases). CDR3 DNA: TGTGCCAGCAGCAATACAGGTGGCTACGGCTCACCCCTCCACTTT. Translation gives CASSNTGGYGSPLHF.